This is a list of T cell receptor beta chains from one sample in a study of T-cell reconstitution after alpha-beta-depleted transplantation in children. TCRdb reanalysed the PCR reads using MiXCR and keeps one entry per CDR3 protein. The table records about 100,000 distinct CDR3 sequences, about 8% of them present only once. Sequenced here: PBMCs, sampled before TCRalphabeta/CD19-depleted stem cell transplant. The receptors shown here come from a boy younger than 10 with acute lymphoblastic leukemia, due to receive a stem cell transplant. The CDR3 runs from the conserved cysteine through the conserved F or W. The D gene is left open where the match is weak.

d_gene,v_gene,j_gene,CDR3aa
TRBD2,TRBV7-2,TRBJ2-1,CASSFPGLAGNEQFF
.,TRBV3-1,TRBJ1-2,CASSLILPEQDEGYGYTF
.,TRBV6-5,TRBJ2-5,CASSYPLDSGEETQYF
.,TRBV7-2,TRBJ2-3,CASGNRDGRTDTQYF
.,TRBV7-2,TRBJ1-2,CASRFPGGGYGYTF
.,TRBV3-1,TRBJ2-2,CASSPLSGANTGELFF
.,TRBV5-4,TRBJ1-1,CASSLPYTEAFF
.,TRBV2,TRBJ1-3,CASSDLQTGNTIYF
TRBD1,TRBV4-1,TRBJ1-5,CASSQAQGGQPQHF
.,TRBV20-1,TRBJ2-3,CSGQEGPDTQYF
.,TRBV7-2,TRBJ2-3,CASSTGAYTDTQYF
.,TRBV15,TRBJ2-1,CATSSSEPSYNEQFF
.,TRBV7-9,TRBJ2-1,CASSLYTVSYNEQFF
.,TRBV3-1,TRBJ2-7,CASSTLGPTYEQYF
.,TRBV20-1,TRBJ2-7,CSARMARGPLEQYF
.,TRBV23-1,TRBJ1-2,CASSQSGYGYTF
.,TRBV9,TRBJ1-5,CASSVGLSRQPQHF
.,TRBV19,TRBJ2-7,CASSITASYEQYF
TRBD2,TRBV4-1,TRBJ2-1,CASSRQLAGAYNEQFF
TRBD2,TRBV9,TRBJ2-2,CASSWGGLAPGELFF
.,TRBV7-9,TRBJ2-5,CASSLRVSGETQYF
TRBD1,TRBV12-3/TRBV12-4,TRBJ1-1,CASSWTGGGEAFF
TRBD2,TRBV7-3,TRBJ2-1,CASSLTSGGANEQFF
.,TRBV18,TRBJ1-1,CASAMLVDTEAFF
.,TRBV19,TRBJ1-1,CASSTPSGNTEAFF
.,TRBV5-6,TRBJ1-1,CASSSGTALTFF
TRBD2,TRBV24-1,TRBJ2-1,CATSSLARYNEQFF
TRBD2,TRBV4-2,TRBJ2-7,CASSQDPLAGNSYEQYF
.,TRBV12-3/TRBV12-4,TRBJ1-2,CASSPSRTAIYGYTF
.,TRBV7-2,TRBJ2-7,CASGGRYEQYF
.,TRBV29-1,TRBJ1-5,CSVGHDQPQHF
.,TRBV7-2,TRBJ2-7,CASSHDPGAYEQYF
TRBD1,TRBV2,TRBJ1-5,CASTERDRGYQPQHF
.,TRBV20-1,TRBJ1-1,CSAPRGGTEAFF
.,TRBV6-5,TRBJ2-5,CASSYSSGLERYQETQYF
.,TRBV11-2,TRBJ1-2,CASSLVGAGYGYTF
TRBD1,TRBV18,TRBJ2-1,CASSPGQLYNEQFF
.,TRBV4-2,TRBJ2-2,CASSQESNTGELFF
TRBD2,TRBV5-6,TRBJ2-1,CASSLKLAGVLSYNEQFF
.,TRBV4-2,TRBJ1-1,CASSQGGDITEAFF
TRBD2,TRBV5-1,TRBJ2-3,CASSLETSNTQYF
.,TRBV12-3/TRBV12-4,TRBJ2-5,CASSLRTVKETQYF
.,TRBV5-1,TRBJ2-5,CASSLSGVQETQYF
.,TRBV2,TRBJ1-1,CASSDRGLRNTEAFF